The present T cell receptor beta chain was sequenced within a study of cytomegalovirus exposure and HLA in healthy donors. Background on the study: The roughly 120 validation repertoires, a later analysis reported, used the same platform as the 550 to 800 first-cohort repertoires.

TCRdb's copy holds only in-frame clones and misses some; the assay was immunoSEQ multiplex PCR. The profile shows around 130,000 clones, approximately 89% of them singletons. Between the trimmed V and J ends, which lost 1 base and 0 bases, there was a span of 10 bases. The CDR3 length is 17 residues. Germline V CDR1 and CDR2: SGHVS, FNYEAQ. Study outcomes and limitations: Despite most TCR sequences being rare, some public TCRs occurred in many donors. Investigators reported 150 to 200 TCR beta chains as tied to cytomegalovirus. The classifier was said to identify cytomegalovirus status with high specificity and sensitivity.

Turning to this clone: Antigen specificity is unknown.

This sequence was found in a man aged 25 to 40 in good health and CMV-seronegative. Sequenced material: PBMCs. The chain employs TRBV7-6 and TRBJ1-6; D gene ambiguous. In nucleotides, the CDR3 is TGTGCCAGCAGCTTAGTTGACCGGAGCTCCTATAATTCACCCCTCCACTTT. Translating gives CASSLVDRSSYNSPLHF.